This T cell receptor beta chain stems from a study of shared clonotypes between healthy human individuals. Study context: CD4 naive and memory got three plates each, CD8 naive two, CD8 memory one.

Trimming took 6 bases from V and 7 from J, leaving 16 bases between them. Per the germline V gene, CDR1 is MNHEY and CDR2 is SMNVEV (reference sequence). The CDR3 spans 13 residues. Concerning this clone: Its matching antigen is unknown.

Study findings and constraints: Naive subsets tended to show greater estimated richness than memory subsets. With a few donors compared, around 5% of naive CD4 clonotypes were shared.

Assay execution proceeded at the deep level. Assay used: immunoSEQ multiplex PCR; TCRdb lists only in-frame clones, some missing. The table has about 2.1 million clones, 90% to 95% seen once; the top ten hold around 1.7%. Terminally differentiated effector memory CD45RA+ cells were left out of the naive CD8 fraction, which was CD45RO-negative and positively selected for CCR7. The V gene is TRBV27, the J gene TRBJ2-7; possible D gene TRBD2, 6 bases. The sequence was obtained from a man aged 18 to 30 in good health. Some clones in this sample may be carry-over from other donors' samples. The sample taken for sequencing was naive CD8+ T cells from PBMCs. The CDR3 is CASSPQRAWEQYF. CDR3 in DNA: TGTGCCAGCAGCCCCCAGCGGGCCTGGGAGCAGTACTTC.